A selection of T cell receptor beta chains follows, all from one sample in a study of cytomegalovirus exposure and HLA in healthy donors. Here immunoSEQ multiplex PCR was the method, and the copy in TCRdb shows in-frame clones only, minus some. This sample has under 200,000 clones; over 75% occur once, and the top ten carry about 2%. The sequencing input was PBMCs. The receptors originated from a male donor in good health and CMV-seronegative. The CDR3 runs from the conserved cysteine through the conserved F or W. The D gene is left open where the match is weak. Clone sizes are given selectively: once, few, many, or a class where the clone is expanded.

D	size	V	J	DNA	CDR3
-	-	TRBV5-1	TRBJ2-3	TGCGCCAGCAGCTTGGATGGCAGTTCTAGCACAGATACGCAGTATTTT	CASSLDGSSSTDTQYF
TRBD1	-	TRBV5-5	TRBJ2-7	TGTGCCAGCAGCTTGGCTTTGACAGGGTGGACCTACGAGCAGTACTTC	CASSLALTGWTYEQYF
-	-	TRBV2	TRBJ1-1	TGTGCCAGCAGTGAATCCATGAACACTGAAGCTTTCTTT	CASSESMNTEAFF
TRBD1	-	TRBV27	TRBJ1-5	TGTGCCAGCAGCCAATTCGGGACAGTATCGAACCTCCAAGATCAGCCCCAGCATTTT	CASSQFGTVSNLQDQPQHF
TRBD1	-	TRBV7-9	TRBJ1-1	TGTTCCAGCAGCACTACGACAGGGGGGGACACTGAAGCTTTCTTT	CSSSTTTGGDTEAFF
-	-	TRBV7-9	TRBJ1-2	TGTGCCAGCGGCCCCCCCGCGGCGGGCTATGGCTACACCTTC	CASGPPAAGYGYTF
-	-	TRBV4-1	TRBJ1-4	TGCGCCAGCAGCCAAGTTGGAGTTACTAATGAAAAACTGTTTTTT	CASSQVGVTNEKLFF
-	-	TRBV5-8	TRBJ1-1	TGTGCCAGCAGCTTGGACAGGTTGCTCTCTGAAGCTTTCTTT	CASSLDRLLSEAFF
-	-	TRBV6-6	TRBJ1-4	TGTGCCAGCAGAGACAGAGCAACTAATGAAAAACTGTTTTTT	CASRDRATNEKLFF
-	once	TRBV5-1	TRBJ1-1	TGCGCCAGCAGCATTGATAGGGGCGAGGACACTGAAGCTTTCTTT	CASSIDRGEDTEAFF
-	-	TRBV7-9	TRBJ2-1	TGTGCCAGCAGCTTAGCGCGGTTGAGCTCCTACAATGAGCAGTTCTTC	CASSLARLSSYNEQFF
-	-	TRBV5-5	TRBJ1-2	TGTGCCAGCACCCTCCCGGGTTTGCAGGGGATATATGGCTACACCTTC	CASTLPGLQGIYGYTF
TRBD1	-	TRBV2	TRBJ2-7	TGTGCCAGCAGTGTGGGACAGGGGGCCTACGAGCAGTACTTC	CASSVGQGAYEQYF
-	once	TRBV2	TRBJ2-5	TGTGCCAGCAGCCCGAGCAGGGAAGAGACCCAGTACTTC	CASSPSREETQYF
TRBD1	-	TRBV6-5	TRBJ1-1	TGTGCCAGCAGTTACTCGAGTACAGGGGACACTGAAGCTTTCTTT	CASSYSSTGDTEAFF
-	-	TRBV2	TRBJ1-4	TGTGCCAGCAGCCTTAGGGAGGAAAAACTGTTTTTT	CASSLREEKLFF
-	few	TRBV5-1	TRBJ2-2	TGCGCCAGCAGCTTAGGCGGGGCGAACACCGGGGAGCTGTTTTTT	CASSLGGANTGELFF
-	-	TRBV5-8	TRBJ2-2	TGTGCCAGCAGCTTGGAGTGGTTGAGGACCGGGGAGCTGTTTTTT	CASSLEWLRTGELFF
-	-	TRBV18	TRBJ1-2	TGTGCCAGCTCTGCTGAGATGGGGGCGCGGGATGGCTACACCTTC	CASSAEMGARDGYTF
-	-	TRBV9	TRBJ1-1	TGTGCCAGCAGCGTAGTAGGGCAGGGTCTGACGGACACTGAAGCTTTCTTT	CASSVVGQGLTDTEAFF
TRBD2	-	TRBV7-9	TRBJ2-1	TGTGCCAGCAGCTCATGGACTAGCGGGGCCTACAATGAGCAGTTCTTC	CASSSWTSGAYNEQFF
TRBD1	-	TRBV29-1	TRBJ1-2	TGCAGCGTTGAAGATGACAGGGGGCTCTATGGCTACACCTTC	CSVEDDRGLYGYTF
-	few	TRBV30	TRBJ1-1	TGTGCCTGGAGTCCGCCAGATTTGAACACTGAAGCTTTCTTT	CAWSPPDLNTEAFF
-	-	TRBV19	TRBJ1-5	TGTGCCAGTAGACCCCGGGACACAAATCAGCCCCAGCATTTT	CASRPRDTNQPQHF
TRBD1	-	TRBV5-4	TRBJ1-1	TGTGCCAGCAGCCCCGGTGGGGGACAGGGAAGGACTGAAGCTTTCTTT	CASSPGGGQGRTEAFF
-	-	TRBV18	TRBJ1-1	TGTGCCAGCCGAAGGGCAGGCCCGGGGTCTGAAGCTTTCTTT	CASRRAGPGSEAFF
-	few	TRBV5-1	TRBJ1-2	TGCGCCAGCAGCCCCGGGGGGGCTAACTATGGCTACACCTTC	CASSPGGANYGYTF
-	-	TRBV6-1	TRBJ1-2	TGTGCCACCCAGGGTGAGAGTCCCTATGGCTACACCTTC	CATQGESPYGYTF
-	few	TRBV30	TRBJ2-4	TGTGCCTGGAGGTACAGGGCTCCACTGGTTGGAAACATTCAGTACTTC	CAWRYRAPLVGNIQYF
TRBD1	-	TRBV6-6	TRBJ1-2	TGTGCCAGCAGCTCCGACAGGGCCCGGTCCTATGGCTACACCTTC	CASSSDRARSYGYTF
-	-	TRBV5-6	TRBJ2-7	TGTGCCAGCAGCTTGGAAGGACTGGGCGAGCAGTACTTC	CASSLEGLGEQYF
TRBD1	-	TRBV7-2	TRBJ2-7	TGTGCCAGCAGCCCCCGGGCAGGGGGCATGTACGAGCAGTACTTC	CASSPRAGGMYEQYF
-	-	TRBV10-2	TRBJ2-2	TGCGCCAGCAGGGACTCCGGGACACAGAACACCGGGGAGCTGTTTTTT	CASRDSGTQNTGELFF
TRBD1	-	TRBV7-2	TRBJ1-2	TGTGCCAGCAGCTTTCCGGACAGGGGGAACTATGGCTACACCTTC	CASSFPDRGNYGYTF
TRBD1	-	TRBV30	TRBJ2-7	TGTGCCTGGAGTTGGGACAGGGCCAGGCACGAGCAGTACTTC	CAWSWDRARHEQYF
TRBD2	-	TRBV4-3	TRBJ2-1	TGCGCCAGCAGCCAAGATTACGTAGGCGGGGGGATAGTAAATGAGCAGTTCTTC	CASSQDYVGGGIVNEQFF
-	-	TRBV29-1	TRBJ1-1	TGCAGCGTTGGGTGGACCCGGGGGGAAGCTTTCTTT	CSVGWTRGEAFF
-	-	TRBV30	TRBJ1-4	TGTGCCTGGAGTCTAAGGGGGTCTCCTATTGGAAAACTGTTTTTT	CAWSLRGSPIGKLFF
-	-	TRBV7-6	TRBJ1-4	TGTGCCAGCAGCCCCCAGGTCAGGCCAACTAATGAAAAACTGTTTTTT	CASSPQVRPTNEKLFF
-	few	TRBV7-2	TRBJ2-6	TGTGCCAGCAGCTTATATAGAAGCTCTGGGGCCAACGTCCTGACTTTC	CASSLYRSSGANVLTF
-	-	TRBV6-5	TRBJ1-2	TGTGCCAGCAGTTACAACCCCGACTTAAACTATGGCTACACCTTC	CASSYNPDLNYGYTF
-	-	TRBV5-1	TRBJ2-1	TGCGCCAGCAGCTTGGAAGGGGCCCCCTACAATGAGCAGTTCTTC	CASSLEGAPYNEQFF
-	-	TRBV7-2	TRBJ2-5	TGTGCCAGCAGCCAGTGGGAGACCCAGTACTTC	CASSQWETQYF
TRBD1	-	TRBV9	TRBJ2-7	TGTGCCAGCAGCTCATGGGACAGCTCCTACGAGCAGTACTTC	CASSSWDSSYEQYF
-	-	TRBV5-1	TRBJ2-1	TGCGCCAGCAGCTTAGGGGGGGGCCACAATGAGCAGTTCTTC	CASSLGGGHNEQFF